This TCR beta chain was identified during a study of T cells in Graves' hyperthyroidism and ophthalmopathy. On the study more broadly: Peripheral blood was obtained at initial diagnosis, preceding any treatment.

On this clonotype itself: Its antigen is unidentified.

Trimming removed 6 bases at V and 6 bases at J, with 16 bases between. CDR1 is SGHRS, CDR2 YFSETQ, per germline. There are 13 residues in the CDR3. Study observations and caveats: Blood held most thyroid clonotypes expanded above 0.001 frequency. A 13 V-J signature model discriminated ophthalmopathy versus stable hyperthyroidism.

Amplification yielded TCR beta CDR3 regions, with RNA transcripts as the source. The primer set for the first-round RT-PCR of the TCR CDR3 was HTBI. TCRdb reprocessed the multiplex PCR reads with MiXCR, giving one entry per CDR3 protein. This sample has about 640,000 distinct CDR3 sequences; 20% to 25% occur once, and the top ten carry over 30%. The study left out patients who had uncontrolled infection, other autoimmune disease, pregnancy or lactation. Sequencing was done on a sample of blood. This clonotype was obtained from a man aged 30 to 39 with Graves' ophthalmopathy. The chain joins TRBV5-1 to TRBJ2-7; a possible D gene is TRBD1 (6 bases). The CDR3 loop is CASTGTYPPEQYF. The DNA for the CDR3 is TGCGCCAGCACCGGGACATACCCTCCCGAGCAGTACTTC. Drawing the rest from reference TRBV5-1 and TRBJ2-7, the complete variable domain is KAGVTQTPRYLIKTRGQQVTLSCSPISGHRSVSWYQQTPGQGLQFLFEYFSETQRNKGNFPGRFSGRQFSNSRSEMNVSTLELGDSALYLCASTGTYPPEQYFGPGTRLTVT.